These T cell receptor beta chains were read from a single sample in a study of cytomegalovirus exposure and HLA in healthy donors. Some clones are missing from TCRdb's copy, which holds only in-frame ones; the method was immunoSEQ multiplex PCR. There are over 150,000 clones in the sample; around 74% occur only once, and about 3% lies in the top ten. Sequenced input: PBMCs. Source of these receptors: a male donor in good health and CMV-seronegative. Each CDR3 is given with its conserved first and last residue. A D gene is named only where the DNA matches it firmly. Rows may omit the clone size; those that give it use once, few, many or a size class.

v_gene: TRBV14; d_gene: .; j_gene: TRBJ2-7; abundance: .; CDR3nt: TGTGCCAGCAGCCAAGACCCGAGGGCCTACGAGCAGTACTTC; CDR3aa: CASSQDPRAYEQYF
v_gene: TRBV6-5; d_gene: .; j_gene: TRBJ2-3; abundance: .; CDR3nt: TGTGCCAGCAGTTACTTAGGACTCTCGGCAACAGATACGCAGTATTTT; CDR3aa: CASSYLGLSATDTQYF
v_gene: TRBV21-1; d_gene: .; j_gene: TRBJ2-2; abundance: .; CDR3nt: TGTGCCAGCAGCAACGGGCGCGAGGACAGGATTCACGGGGAGCTGTTTTTT; CDR3aa: CASSNGREDRIHGELFF
v_gene: TRBV19; d_gene: TRBD2; j_gene: TRBJ2-2; abundance: .; CDR3nt: TGTGCCAGTAGTACCCTGGGACTAGCTGCGAACACCGGGGAGCTGTTTTTT; CDR3aa: CASSTLGLAANTGELFF
v_gene: TRBV6-5; d_gene: .; j_gene: TRBJ1-4; abundance: .; CDR3nt: TGTGCCAGCAGTTACGGGGGACAAATTACAGGAAAACTGTTTTTT; CDR3aa: CASSYGGQITGKLFF
v_gene: TRBV9; d_gene: .; j_gene: TRBJ2-6; abundance: .; CDR3nt: TGTGCCAGCAGCCCTCGCGGCGGGGCTGGGGCCAACGTCCTGACTTTC; CDR3aa: CASSPRGGAGANVLTF
v_gene: TRBV28; d_gene: TRBD1; j_gene: TRBJ2-3; abundance: .; CDR3nt: TGTGCCAGCCCCCCGGAAGGACAGGGAAGGGATACGCAGTATTTT; CDR3aa: CASPPEGQGRDTQYF
v_gene: TRBV9; d_gene: .; j_gene: TRBJ2-1; abundance: .; CDR3nt: TGTGCCAGCAGCGAGGGGCCGTGGGGTATCAATGAGCAGTTCTTC; CDR3aa: CASSEGPWGINEQFF
v_gene: TRBV7-2; d_gene: .; j_gene: TRBJ1-5; abundance: .; CDR3nt: TGTGCCAGCAGCTTAGGGGGCAGGGGACAGCCCCAGCATTTT; CDR3aa: CASSLGGRGQPQHF
v_gene: TRBV4-2; d_gene: .; j_gene: TRBJ2-1; abundance: few; CDR3nt: TGTGCCAGCAGCCAAGACCCTTATTCGGGACTCACTAATGAGCAGTTCTTC; CDR3aa: CASSQDPYSGLTNEQFF
v_gene: TRBV5-5; d_gene: .; j_gene: TRBJ2-1; abundance: .; CDR3nt: TGTGCCAGCAGCTACGCGGGGCCCGCTAATGAGCAGTTCTTC; CDR3aa: CASSYAGPANEQFF
v_gene: TRBV12-5; d_gene: .; j_gene: TRBJ1-5; abundance: .; CDR3nt: TGTGCTAGTGGTTTGGGCAGGGTTTCTAGCAATCAGCCCCAGCATTTT; CDR3aa: CASGLGRVSSNQPQHF
v_gene: TRBV27; d_gene: .; j_gene: TRBJ1-3; abundance: .; CDR3nt: TGTGCCAGCAGTTCAGTCAGTGGAAACACCATATATTTT; CDR3aa: CASSSVSGNTIYF
v_gene: TRBV5-6; d_gene: .; j_gene: TRBJ2-7; abundance: .; CDR3nt: TGTGCCAGCAGCTTCGCGGCCCGACCCGGCGAGTACTTC; CDR3aa: CASSFAARPGEYF
v_gene: TRBV30; d_gene: .; j_gene: TRBJ1-5; abundance: .; CDR3nt: TGTGCCTGGAGTGTAAATGGGGCACAGCCCCAGCATTTT; CDR3aa: CAWSVNGAQPQHF
v_gene: TRBV7-2; d_gene: TRBD2; j_gene: TRBJ2-1; abundance: once; CDR3nt: TGTGCCAGCAGCCCCGGGACTACCGAAAATGAGCAGTTCTTC; CDR3aa: CASSPGTTENEQFF
v_gene: TRBV9; d_gene: .; j_gene: TRBJ2-5; abundance: .; CDR3nt: TGTGCCAGCAGCGTCGCCGGGTGGGAGACCCAGTACTTC; CDR3aa: CASSVAGWETQYF
v_gene: TRBV28; d_gene: TRBD2; j_gene: TRBJ2-5; abundance: .; CDR3nt: TGTGCCAGCAGACGGACTAGCGGGAAAAGGGAGACCCAGTACTTC; CDR3aa: CASRRTSGKRETQYF
v_gene: TRBV6-6; d_gene: TRBD1; j_gene: TRBJ1-4; abundance: .; CDR3nt: TGTGCCAGCAGCCCGCCCGGGACAGGGAGCGAAAAACTGTTTTTT; CDR3aa: CASSPPGTGSEKLFF
v_gene: TRBV6-5; d_gene: TRBD2; j_gene: TRBJ2-4; abundance: .; CDR3nt: TGTGCCAGCAGTAGTAGCGGGGGCTGGCACTTC; CDR3aa: CASSSSGGWHF
v_gene: TRBV9; d_gene: .; j_gene: TRBJ2-1; abundance: .; CDR3nt: TGTGCCAGCAGCGTAGAGGGGCGCCCCTCCTACAATGAGCAGTTCTTC; CDR3aa: CASSVEGRPSYNEQFF
v_gene: TRBV9; d_gene: .; j_gene: TRBJ2-3; abundance: .; CDR3nt: TGTGCCAGCAGCGGGGCCTATGTGGGAGCAGATACGCAGTATTTT; CDR3aa: CASSGAYVGADTQYF
v_gene: TRBV6-5; d_gene: .; j_gene: TRBJ1-1; abundance: once; CDR3nt: TGTGCCAGCAGTTACTTTTCGAGCCAGGCAGGCACTGAAGCTTTCTTT; CDR3aa: CASSYFSSQAGTEAFF
v_gene: TRBV27; d_gene: TRBD2; j_gene: TRBJ2-1; abundance: few; CDR3nt: TGTGCCAGCAGCGGTCATGGCGGGAGGTCCTACAATGAGCAGTTCTTC; CDR3aa: CASSGHGGRSYNEQFF
v_gene: TRBV7-2; d_gene: TRBD1; j_gene: TRBJ2-5; abundance: few; CDR3nt: TGTGCCAGCAGCTACCGGGACAGCCAAGAGACCCAGTACTTC; CDR3aa: CASSYRDSQETQYF
v_gene: TRBV6-5; d_gene: TRBD1; j_gene: TRBJ2-1; abundance: once; CDR3nt: TGTGCCAGCAGTTACCGGGACAGGGGTAATGAGCAGTTCTTC; CDR3aa: CASSYRDRGNEQFF
v_gene: TRBV30; d_gene: TRBD1; j_gene: TRBJ1-5; abundance: .; CDR3nt: TGTGCCTGGAGTGTAGGGGGCAGTCCTTCTCAGCCCCAGCATTTT; CDR3aa: CAWSVGGSPSQPQHF
v_gene: TRBV5-1; d_gene: TRBD1; j_gene: TRBJ2-3; abundance: .; CDR3nt: TGCGCCAGCAGCTTCCAGGGGGACCCTACTTCAGATACGCAGTATTTT; CDR3aa: CASSFQGDPTSDTQYF
v_gene: TRBV6-6; d_gene: .; j_gene: TRBJ2-5; abundance: .; CDR3nt: TGTGCCAGCAGCCACGGGGAGACCCAGTACTTC; CDR3aa: CASSHGETQYF
v_gene: TRBV7-3; d_gene: TRBD2; j_gene: TRBJ2-1; abundance: .; CDR3nt: TGTGCCAGCAGCTTTAGCGGGAGCTCCTACAATGAGCAGTTCTTC; CDR3aa: CASSFSGSSYNEQFF
v_gene: TRBV28; d_gene: TRBD2; j_gene: TRBJ2-7; abundance: .; CDR3nt: TGTGCCAGCAGTTGGGGACTAGCGGGAGTTCTTGAGCAGTACTTC; CDR3aa: CASSWGLAGVLEQYF
v_gene: TRBV5-1; d_gene: .; j_gene: TRBJ2-3; abundance: .; CDR3nt: TGCGCCAGCAGCTCAAACCCTGACAGTGGATCTAGCACAGATACGCAGTATTTT; CDR3aa: CASSSNPDSGSSTDTQYF
v_gene: TRBV2; d_gene: TRBD2; j_gene: TRBJ2-1; abundance: once; CDR3nt: TGTGCCAGCAGTAGGGCTAGCGGGAGTGGTGAGCAGTTCTTC; CDR3aa: CASSRASGSGEQFF
v_gene: TRBV28; d_gene: .; j_gene: TRBJ2-7; abundance: few; CDR3nt: TGTGCCAGCAGTGAAGCGGGTCTCGGCTACGAGCAGTACTTC; CDR3aa: CASSEAGLGYEQYF
v_gene: TRBV4-1; d_gene: TRBD1; j_gene: TRBJ1-6; abundance: .; CDR3nt: TGCGCCAGCAGCCAAGTTGGGACAGGGGGCTTGCGGTCACCCCTCCACTTT; CDR3aa: CASSQVGTGGLRSPLHF
v_gene: TRBV7-2; d_gene: .; j_gene: TRBJ1-5; abundance: once; CDR3nt: TGTGCCAGCAGCCGAGACGGGGGACAGCCCCAGCATTTT; CDR3aa: CASSRDGGQPQHF
v_gene: TRBV7-9; d_gene: TRBD1; j_gene: TRBJ2-2; abundance: .; CDR3nt: TGTGCCAGCAGCTCCGCGGGACAGGGGATTAGACCGGACCTGTTTTTT; CDR3aa: CASSSAGQGIRPDLFF
v_gene: TRBV5-6; d_gene: .; j_gene: TRBJ1-4; abundance: .; CDR3nt: TGTGCCAGCAGCTCCGCCGGGGCGGGGGAGGATGAAAAACTGTTTTTT; CDR3aa: CASSSAGAGEDEKLFF
v_gene: TRBV28; d_gene: TRBD1; j_gene: TRBJ1-2; abundance: .; CDR3nt: TGTGCCAGCAGTACCACCGACAGGGGGCCTGCCTACTATGGCTACACCTTC; CDR3aa: CASSTTDRGPAYYGYTF
v_gene: TRBV5-6; d_gene: .; j_gene: TRBJ2-7; abundance: .; CDR3nt: TGTGCCAGCAGCATAGGGTGGGGCGGTAACTACGAGCAGTACTTC; CDR3aa: CASSIGWGGNYEQYF
v_gene: TRBV19; d_gene: TRBD1; j_gene: TRBJ2-6; abundance: .; CDR3nt: TGTGCCAGTAGTTTGTGGACAGGGCCTGGGGCCAACGTCCTGACTTTC; CDR3aa: CASSLWTGPGANVLTF
v_gene: TRBV2; d_gene: .; j_gene: TRBJ1-2; abundance: .; CDR3nt: TGTGCCAGCACCCTAATAGGGACACCGCCCAACACCTTC; CDR3aa: CASTLIGTPPNTF
v_gene: TRBV7-2; d_gene: TRBD1; j_gene: TRBJ1-6; abundance: .; CDR3nt: TGTGCCAGCAGCTCCCCGCCGGGACAGGGATTAAATTCACCCCTCCACTTT; CDR3aa: CASSSPPGQGLNSPLHF
v_gene: TRBV13; d_gene: .; j_gene: TRBJ2-7; abundance: .; CDR3nt: TGTGCCAGCAGCTTCGTCTCTCGCGAGCAGTACTTC; CDR3aa: CASSFVSREQYF
v_gene: TRBV18; d_gene: .; j_gene: TRBJ1-5; abundance: .; CDR3nt: TGTGCCAGCTCACCACGGCTCGATAGCAATCAGCCCCAGCATTTT; CDR3aa: CASSPRLDSNQPQHF
v_gene: TRBV28; d_gene: .; j_gene: TRBJ2-3; abundance: .; CDR3nt: TGTGCCAGCATCACTTCGGGACTTAAAACAGATACGCAGTATTTT; CDR3aa: CASITSGLKTDTQYF
v_gene: TRBV6-5; d_gene: .; j_gene: TRBJ1-2; abundance: .; CDR3nt: TGTGCCAGCAGCCCAGGGGCAGGAAACTATGGCTACACCTTC; CDR3aa: CASSPGAGNYGYTF
v_gene: TRBV15; d_gene: .; j_gene: TRBJ2-7; abundance: few; CDR3nt: TGTGCCACCAGCACCCCCTGGGAGGTTTACGAGCAGTACTTC; CDR3aa: CATSTPWEVYEQYF
v_gene: TRBV4-3; d_gene: TRBD1; j_gene: TRBJ1-5; abundance: .; CDR3nt: TGCGCCAGCAGCCAGAGCAGGACAGGGGGCATTGGCAATCAGCCCCAGCATTTT; CDR3aa: CASSQSRTGGIGNQPQHF
v_gene: TRBV7-2; d_gene: TRBD2; j_gene: TRBJ2-1; abundance: .; CDR3nt: TGTGCCAGCAGCTTAGCGGGACTAGCGTTCAATGAGCAGTTCTTC; CDR3aa: CASSLAGLAFNEQFF
v_gene: TRBV11-2; d_gene: .; j_gene: TRBJ2-1; abundance: few; CDR3nt: TGTGCCAGCAGCTTACCAGGGACGGGGGTTGAGCAGTTCTTC; CDR3aa: CASSLPGTGVEQFF
v_gene: TRBV6-1; d_gene: TRBD1; j_gene: TRBJ1-1; abundance: .; CDR3nt: TGTGCCAGCAGGACGACAGGGATGTGGAACACTGAAGCTTTCTTT; CDR3aa: CASRTTGMWNTEAFF
v_gene: TRBV29-1; d_gene: .; j_gene: TRBJ2-7; abundance: .; CDR3nt: TGCAGCGTTGTGGGGGGGGGCCGTGACAGGCCGAGGGAGCAGTACTTC; CDR3aa: CSVVGGGRDRPREQYF